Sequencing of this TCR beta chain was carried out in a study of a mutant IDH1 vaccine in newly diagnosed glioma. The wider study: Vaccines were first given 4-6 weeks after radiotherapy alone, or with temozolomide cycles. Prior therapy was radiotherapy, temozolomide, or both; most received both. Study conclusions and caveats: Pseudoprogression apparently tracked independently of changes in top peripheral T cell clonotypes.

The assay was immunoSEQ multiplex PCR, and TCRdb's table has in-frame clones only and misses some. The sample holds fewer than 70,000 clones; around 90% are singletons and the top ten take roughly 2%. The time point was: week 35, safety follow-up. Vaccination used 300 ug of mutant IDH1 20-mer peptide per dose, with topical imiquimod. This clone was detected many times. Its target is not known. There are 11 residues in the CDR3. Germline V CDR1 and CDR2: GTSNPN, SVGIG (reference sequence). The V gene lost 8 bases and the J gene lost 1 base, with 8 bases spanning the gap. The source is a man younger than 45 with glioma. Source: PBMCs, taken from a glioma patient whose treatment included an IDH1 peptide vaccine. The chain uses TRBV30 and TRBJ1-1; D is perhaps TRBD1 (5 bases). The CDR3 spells CATRGNTEAFF. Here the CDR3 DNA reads TGTGCCACTAGGGGGAACACTGAAGCTTTCTTT.